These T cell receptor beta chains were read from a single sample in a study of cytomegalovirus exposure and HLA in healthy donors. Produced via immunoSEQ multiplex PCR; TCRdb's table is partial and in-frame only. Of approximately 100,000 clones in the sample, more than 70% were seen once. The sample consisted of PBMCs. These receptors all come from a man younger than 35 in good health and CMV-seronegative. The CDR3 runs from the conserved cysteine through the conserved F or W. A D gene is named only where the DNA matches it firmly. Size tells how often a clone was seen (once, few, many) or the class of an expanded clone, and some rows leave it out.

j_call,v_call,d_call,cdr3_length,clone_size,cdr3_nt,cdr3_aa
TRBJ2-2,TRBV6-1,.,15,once,TGTGCCAGCAGAAAGACAGGTTTCAACACCGGGGAGCTGTTTTTT,CASRKTGFNTGELFF
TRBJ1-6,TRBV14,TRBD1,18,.,TGTGCCAGCAGCCAAGAATTCGGGACAGGAGCGGCCTATTCACCCCTCCACTTT,CASSQEFGTGAAYSPLHF
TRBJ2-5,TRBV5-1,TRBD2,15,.,TGCGCCAGCAGCCAGGCTAGCGGGAACCAAGAGACCCAGTACTTC,CASSQASGNQETQYF
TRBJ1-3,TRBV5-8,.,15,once,TGTGCCAGCAGTCGAGGGCCCAACTCTGGAAACACCATATATTTT,CASSRGPNSGNTIYF
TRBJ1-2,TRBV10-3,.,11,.,TGTGCCATCAGTGAAGAGCGGGGCTACACCTTC,CAISEERGYTF
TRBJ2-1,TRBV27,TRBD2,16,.,TGTGCCAGCAGTTTTGGGACTAGCGGGGGGGCCGGGGAGCAGTTCTTC,CASSFGTSGGAGEQFF
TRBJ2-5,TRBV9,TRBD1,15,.,TGTGCCAGCAGCGTAGACAGGGGTGTCCAAGAGACCCAGTACTTC,CASSVDRGVQETQYF
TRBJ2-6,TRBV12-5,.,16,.,TGTGCTAGTGGTTTGGTCGGACAGACTGGGGCCAACGTCCTGACTTTC,CASGLVGQTGANVLTF
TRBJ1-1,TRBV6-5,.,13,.,TGTGCCAGCAGTCACAGGGAGAACACTGAAGCTTTCTTT,CASSHRENTEAFF
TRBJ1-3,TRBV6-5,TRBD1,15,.,TGTGCCAGCAGGCCTGACAGGGGCTCTGGAAACACCATATATTTT,CASRPDRGSGNTIYF
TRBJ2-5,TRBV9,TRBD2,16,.,TGTGCCAGCAGCGTACGGCGGGGGGGCCCCCTGGAGACCCAGTACTTC,CASSVRRGGPLETQYF
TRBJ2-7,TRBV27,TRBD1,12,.,TGTGCCAGCAGGAAGACAGGGTACGAGCAGTACTTC,CASRKTGYEQYF
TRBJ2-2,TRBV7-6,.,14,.,TGTGCCAGCGTTAGGGGGACGAACACCGGGGAGCTGTTTTTT,CASVRGTNTGELFF
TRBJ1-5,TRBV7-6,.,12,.,TGTGCCAGCAGCCCTGTTAATCAGCCCCAGCATTTT,CASSPVNQPQHF
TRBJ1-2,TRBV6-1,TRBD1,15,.,TGTGCCAGCAGGGAACAGGGGGCGCTGCTCTATGGCTACACCTTC,CASREQGALLYGYTF
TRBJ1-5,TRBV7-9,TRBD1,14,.,TGTGCCAGCAGCCACCAGGGGGGTAATCAGCCCCAGCATTTT,CASSHQGGNQPQHF
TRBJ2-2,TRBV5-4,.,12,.,TGTGCTTACGGGCGGGTCGAGGGGGAGCTGTTTTTT,CAYGRVEGELFF
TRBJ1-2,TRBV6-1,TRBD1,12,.,TGTGCCAGCACCGGGACAGGGCCTGGCTACACCTTC,CASTGTGPGYTF
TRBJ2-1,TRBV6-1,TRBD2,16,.,TGTGCCAGCAGTGCCCCATCTCTAGCGGGTTACAATGAGCAGTTCTTC,CASSAPSLAGYNEQFF
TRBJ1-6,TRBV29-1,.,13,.,TGCAGCGTTGAAGGCTCAGAGGGATCACCCCTCCACTTT,CSVEGSEGSPLHF
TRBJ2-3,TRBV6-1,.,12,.,TGTGCCAGCAGCCTTTCTACAGATACGCAGTATTTT,CASSLSTDTQYF
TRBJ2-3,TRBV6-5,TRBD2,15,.,TGTGCCAGCAGCGGACTAGCGGGGGGGCCAGATACGCAGTATTTT,CASSGLAGGPDTQYF
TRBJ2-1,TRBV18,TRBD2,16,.,TGTGCCAGCTCACCAGTTTATCGGGGGGGAGACAATGAGCAGTTCTTC,CASSPVYRGGDNEQFF
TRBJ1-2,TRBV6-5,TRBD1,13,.,TGTGCCAGCAATTCCCGGGACAGCCATGGCTACACCTTC,CASNSRDSHGYTF
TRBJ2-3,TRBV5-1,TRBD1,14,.,TGCGCCACCCGGACTGGGACAGGGGGAGATACGCAGTATTTT,CATRTGTGGDTQYF
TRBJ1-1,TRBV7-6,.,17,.,TGTGCCAGCAGCTTAGCGATTCCGACAGCCATGAACACTGAAGCTTTCTTT,CASSLAIPTAMNTEAFF
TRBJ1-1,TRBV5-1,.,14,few,TGCGCCAGCAGCTTTGCAGGGACTAACACTGAAGCTTTCTTT,CASSFAGTNTEAFF
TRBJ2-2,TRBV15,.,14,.,TGTGCCACCAGCAGAGTACGGGGAAGGGAGGAGCTGTTTTTT,CATSRVRGREELFF
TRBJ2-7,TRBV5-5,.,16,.,TGTGCCAGCAGCTTTCGCCCGGTAACAGGTCCCTACGAGCAGTACTTC,CASSFRPVTGPYEQYF
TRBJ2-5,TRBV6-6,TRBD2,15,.,TGTGCCAGCAGCCCGGGGGGACTTGGGAAAGAGACCCAGTACTTC,CASSPGGLGKETQYF
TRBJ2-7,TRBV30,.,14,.,TGTGCCTGCCTAACCTCAGACAGGCGGTACGAGCAGTACTTC,CACLTSDRRYEQYF
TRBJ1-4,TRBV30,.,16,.,TGTGCCTGGAGTGTAGGGGTATCGGTAGATAATGAAAAACTGTTTTTT,CAWSVGVSVDNEKLFF
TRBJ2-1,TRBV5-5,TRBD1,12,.,TGTGCCAGCAGCCGACAGGGGAATGAGCAGTTCTTC,CASSRQGNEQFF
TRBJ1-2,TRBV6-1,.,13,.,TGTGCCAGCGAACAGGGTCTTAACTATGGCTACACCTTC,CASEQGLNYGYTF
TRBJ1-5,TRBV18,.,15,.,TGTGCCAGCTCACCTTACCAGGGGTTCGATCAGCCCCAGCATTTT,CASSPYQGFDQPQHF
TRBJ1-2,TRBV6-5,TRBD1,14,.,TGTGCCAGCAGACTTCAGGGGGCATTCTATGGCTACACCTTC,CASRLQGAFYGYTF
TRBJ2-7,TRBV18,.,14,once,TGTGCCAGCTCACCACTGGTACAGACCTACGAGCAGTACTTC,CASSPLVQTYEQYF
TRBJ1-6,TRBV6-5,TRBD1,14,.,TGTGCCAGCAGGGAGGACAGGGCTAATTCACCCCTCCACTTT,CASREDRANSPLHF
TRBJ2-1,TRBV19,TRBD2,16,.,TGTGCCAGTAGTACACGGCCGGGACTAGCCAACAATGAGCAGTTCTTC,CASSTRPGLANNEQFF
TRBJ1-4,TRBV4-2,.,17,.,TGTGCCAGCAGCCAAGCCAGGTTATACGCAACTAATGAAAAACTGTTTTTT,CASSQARLYATNEKLFF
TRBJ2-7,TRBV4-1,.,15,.,TGCGCCAGCAGCCAAGATGCGGGTCCACGAGACGAGCAGTACTTC,CASSQDAGPRDEQYF
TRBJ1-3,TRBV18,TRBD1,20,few,TGTGCCAGCTCACCACCGTTCGCAGAACGTGGGGACAGGGCTGGAAACACCATATATTTT,CASSPPFAERGDRAGNTIYF
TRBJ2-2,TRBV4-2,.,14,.,TGTGCCAGCAGCCAAGATCCCAGTCTCGGGGAGCTGTTTTTT,CASSQDPSLGELFF
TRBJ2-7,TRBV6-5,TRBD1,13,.,TGTGCCAGCAGTTACCGGACAGGCTACGAGCAGTACTTC,CASSYRTGYEQYF
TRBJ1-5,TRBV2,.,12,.,TGTGCCAGCCAGGAGGGGTCTCAGCCCCAGCATTTT,CASQEGSQPQHF
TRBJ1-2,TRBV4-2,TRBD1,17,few,TGTGCCAGCAGCCGCCAAGCTGGGACAGGGAAAACTCTTGGCTACACCTTC,CASSRQAGTGKTLGYTF
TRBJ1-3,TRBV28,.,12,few,TGTGCCAGCTCGGGAGGAGGGGCCCTAATATATTTT,CASSGGGALIYF
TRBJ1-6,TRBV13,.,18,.,TGTGCCAGCAGCTCCAGCCTCCTGGAGAGCTCCTATAATTCACCCCTCCACTTT,CASSSSLLESSYNSPLHF
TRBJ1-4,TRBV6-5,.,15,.,TGTGCCAGTCGCTTCGCGCGTCGAACTAATGAAAAACTGTTTTTT,CASRFARRTNEKLFF
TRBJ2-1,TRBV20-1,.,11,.,TGCAGTGCTAGAGATCGCAATGAGCAGTTCTTC,CSARDRNEQFF
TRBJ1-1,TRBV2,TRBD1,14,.,TGTGCCAGCCGCTTGGACAGGGGAGGTACTGAAGCTTTCTTT,CASRLDRGGTEAFF
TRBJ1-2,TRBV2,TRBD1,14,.,TGTGCCAGCAGCTCCGACAGGGGTAACTATGGCTACACCTTC,CASSSDRGNYGYTF
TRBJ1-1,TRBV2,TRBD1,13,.,TGTGCCAGCAGTTACAGGGGTAAAACTGAAGCTTTCTTT,CASSYRGKTEAFF